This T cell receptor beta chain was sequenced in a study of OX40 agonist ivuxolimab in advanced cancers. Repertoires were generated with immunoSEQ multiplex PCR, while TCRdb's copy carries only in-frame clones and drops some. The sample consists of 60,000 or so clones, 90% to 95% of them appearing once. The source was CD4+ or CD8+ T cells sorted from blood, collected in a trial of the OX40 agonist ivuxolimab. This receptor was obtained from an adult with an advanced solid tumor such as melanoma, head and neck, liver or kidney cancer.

The DNA for the CDR3 is TGTGCCTGGACTTCTAGCGGAACTTACACAGATACGCAGTATTTT. Its protein is CAWTSSGTYTDTQYF. The V and J genes are TRBV30 and TRBJ2-3; 7 positions agree with TRBD2. Germline V gives CDR1 GTSNPN, CDR2 SVGIG (reference sequence). This CDR3 is 15 amino acids long. V was pared by 4 bases and J by 2 bases, with 9 bases of the junction left unmatched.